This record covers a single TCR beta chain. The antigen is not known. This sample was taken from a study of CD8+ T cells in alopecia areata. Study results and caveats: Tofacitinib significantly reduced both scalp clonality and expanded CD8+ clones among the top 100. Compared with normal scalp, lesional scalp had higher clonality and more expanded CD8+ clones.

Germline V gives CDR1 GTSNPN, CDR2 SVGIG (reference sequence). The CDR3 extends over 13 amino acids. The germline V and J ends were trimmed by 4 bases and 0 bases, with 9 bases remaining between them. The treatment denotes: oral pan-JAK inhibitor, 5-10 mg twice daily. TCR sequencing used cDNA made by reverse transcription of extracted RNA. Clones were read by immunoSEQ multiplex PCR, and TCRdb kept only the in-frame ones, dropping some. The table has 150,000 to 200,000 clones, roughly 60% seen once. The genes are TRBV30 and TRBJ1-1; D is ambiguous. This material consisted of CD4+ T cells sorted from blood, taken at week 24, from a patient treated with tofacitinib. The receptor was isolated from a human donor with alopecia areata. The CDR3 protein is CAWIRGLNTEAFF. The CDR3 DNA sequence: TGTGCCTGGATTCGGGGTTTGAACACTGAAGCTTTCTTT. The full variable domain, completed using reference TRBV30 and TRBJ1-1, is SQTIHQWPATLVQPVGSPLSLECTVEGTSNPNLYWYRQAAGRGLQLLFYSVGIGQISSEVPQNLSASRPQDRQFILSSKKLLLSDSGFYLCAWIRGLNTEAFFGQGTRLTVV.